This TCR beta chain is from a study of beta chain features in type 1 diabetes. Trimming stripped 1 base from V and 4 bases from J, with 18 bases between. The germline gives CDR1 MGHRA, CDR2 YSYEKL. CDR3 length: 17 amino acids. On this clone: Its specificity is unknown.

Study results and caveats: Type 1 diabetes patients had moderately but significantly shorter TCRB CDR3s in all four CD4+ subsets. The naive, central memory and Treg TCRB repertoires looked more alike in patients than they did in healthy donors. No resolution was reached here on whether HLA type influences TCRB rearrangement.

Expressed TCRB transcripts were sequenced after all isolated RNA was converted to cDNA. Naive, central memory and regulatory T cell samples produced a mean of about 3.5 million reads. TCRdb keeps only in-frame clones here, not all; method: immunoSEQ multiplex PCR. The data hold over 600,000 clones, with around 11% observed a single time. CD45RO/CCR7/CD25/CD127/CD95/CD27 staining was used to isolate CD4+ naive, central memory, regulatory and stem cell-like memory cells by sorting. The sequencing sample was made of naive CD4+ T cells from blood. This chain joins TRBV4-1 and TRBJ2-3; no reliable D call. This TCR derives from a man aged 30 to 45 with type 1 diabetes. CDR3 coding DNA: TGCGCCAGCAGCCAAGTCGGGCGGTCGGCTCCGGCAGATACGCAGTATTTT. This gives the protein CASSQVGRSAPADTQYF.